The 20 T cell receptor beta chains in this list originate from one sample, sequenced in a study of blood T cell repertoires in COVID-19. This table comes from immunoSEQ multiplex PCR, and its TCRdb copy is limited to in-frame clones, with some not included. The table lists some 190,000 clones, roughly 84% of them singletons. Material for sequencing was PBMCs or T cells enriched from blood (not recorded which). These TCRs come from a woman in her thirties who had recovered from COVID-19.

This chain joins TRBV3-1 (or the pseudogene TRBV3-2) and TRBJ1-4; 8 bases line up with TRBD1. Looked up from germline, CDR1 is LGHDT and CDR2 is YNNKEL (reference sequence). The CDR3 sequence is 15 residues long. With V trimmed by 1 base and J by 8 bases, 6 bases remained unmatched. The CDR3 protein is CASSQVTGGQEKLFF. CDR3 DNA: TGTGCCAGCAGCCAAGTTACAGGGGGTCAGGAAAAACTGTTTTTT.

The rearrangement links TRBV11-2 to TRBJ1-4; D unclear. The germline CDR1 and CDR2 sequences are SGHAT and FQNNGV. V lost 1 base to trimming and J lost 4 bases, with 7 bases between them. This CDR3 is built from 14 residues. The CDR3 DNA follows: TGTGCCAGCAGCTTAGCTGGGAGTAATGAAAAACTGTTTTTT. Amino acids: CASSLAGSNEKLFF.

This clone was seen just once. The genes are TRBV6-1 and TRBJ1-6; D is unresolved. V was clipped by 0 bases and J by 7 bases, with 10 bases between them. Looked up from germline, CDR1 is MNHNS and CDR2 is SASEGT. CDR3 size: 15 residues. As DNA, the CDR3 is TGTGCCAGCAGTGAAGCCGGGATAGACAATTCACCCCTCCACTTT. Protein sequence: CASSEAGIDNSPLHF.

This chain uses TRBV5-8 with TRBJ1-2, with D maybe TRBD1 (5 bases). The V gene lost 1 base and the J gene lost 7 bases, with 17 bases spanning the gap. Germline CDR1 SGHTS, CDR2 YDEGEE. CDR3 size: 15 residues. The CDR3 loop reads CASSLWQTVYGGYTF. CDR3 nucleotides: TGTGCCAGCAGCTTGTGGCAGACAGTCTATGGTGGCTACACCTTC.

This chain uses TRBV27 with TRBJ2-7, with 7 nucleotides matching TRBD2. The CDR3 extends over 15 amino acids. The V gene end was trimmed by 5 bases and the J gene end by 6 bases; junction bases not matched to a gene: 13. CDR1 is MNHEY, CDR2 SMNVEV, per germline (reference sequence). The CDR3 sequence is CASSGRAGWAAEQYF. The CDR3 nucleotides read TGTGCCAGCAGTGGGAGAGCGGGATGGGCCGCCGAGCAGTACTTC.

The J gene is TRBJ2-7, the V gene TRBV27; 9 bases map to TRBD1. Germline V lookup: CDR1 MNHEY, CDR2 SMNVEV (reference sequence). Losses at the gene ends were 6 bases for V and 4 bases for J; bases not matched to a gene: 4. The CDR3 totals 13 residues. CDR3 residues: CASSPGQGYEQYF. The CDR3 nucleotides read TGTGCCAGCAGCCCTGGACAGGGGTACGAGCAGTACTTC.

The chain has TRBV28 and TRBJ1-6; TRBD1 matches at 8 bases. The V segment lost 8 bases and the J segment 13 bases; nucleotides outside the gene matches: 7. The CDR3 sequence is 12 residues long. Looked up from germline, CDR1 is MDHEN and CDR2 is SYDVKM. The CDR3 nucleotides read TGTGCCAGCGGGACAGGCCTTTCGCCCCTCCACTTT. It yields the protein CASGTGLSPLHF.

This chain links TRBV4-2 with TRBJ1-1, with D unresolved. There are 14 residues in the CDR3. Trimming pared 4 bases from V and 8 bases from J, leaving 17 bases between. Germline V gives CDR1 LGHNA, CDR2 YNFKEQ. The CDR3 DNA is TGTGCCAGCAGCCTAAGTCAGGCTTTCCCAGAAGCTTTCTTT. The encoded protein is CASSLSQAFPEAFF.

CDR3: CASSRSLAESNEQFF. The CDR3 DNA reads as TGCGCCAGCAGCCGGTCCCTAGCGGAATCAAATGAGCAGTTCTTC. The chain couples TRBV5-1 to TRBJ2-1, with TRBD2 matching 7 bases. Germline V CDR1 and CDR2: SGHRS, YFSETQ. This CDR3 has 15 residues. V was pared by 4 bases and J by 7 bases, with 11 bases of the junction left unmatched.

V usage is TRBV2 and J usage is TRBJ1-2, with D uncertain. Germline CDR1 SNHLY, CDR2 FYNNEI. CDR3 length: 14 amino acids. V was pared by 3 bases and J by 0 bases, with 8 bases between. CDR3 protein: CASSDRGANYGYTF. The CDR3 nucleotides read TGTGCCAGCAGTGACCGTGGAGCTAACTATGGCTACACCTTC. Full variable domain (rest looked up from reference TRBV2 and TRBJ1-2): EPEVTQTPSHQVTQMGQEVILRCVPISNHLYFYWYRQILGQKVEFLVSFYNNEISEKSEIFDDQFSVERPDGSNFTLKIRSTKLEDSAMYFCASSDRGANYGYTFGSGTRLTVV.

The V and J genes are TRBV10-2 and TRBJ2-2; 8 bases line up with TRBD2. V gave up 4 bases and J gave up 1 base; unmatched junction bases: 2. CDR3 length: 15 residues. The germline V gene encodes CDR1 WSHSY and CDR2 SAAADI. The CDR3 bases are TGCGCCAGCAGTGTTCTAGCGGGGAACACCGGGGAGCTGTTTTTT. It specifies CASSVLAGNTGELFF.

This clone has only a few counts. The CDR3 region has the DNA TGCGCCAGCAGCACTTCAGGGGACAATGAGCAGTTCTTC. It specifies CASSTSGDNEQFF. The gene calls are TRBV5-1 and TRBJ2-1; D might be TRBD1 (6 bases). Trimming pared 4 bases from V and 5 bases from J, leaving 10 bases between. CDR3 length: 13 residues. The germline gives CDR1 SGHRS, CDR2 YFSETQ.

This clone was seen a handful of times. This chain joins TRBV3-1 (or the pseudogene TRBV3-2) and TRBJ1-1; D gene uncertain. Trimming removed 3 bases from V and 11 bases from J, with 10 bases in between. Germline loops: CDR1 LGHDT, CDR2 YNNKEL (reference sequence). There are 11 residues in the CDR3. CDR3 sequence reads: CASSQGGGAFF. For the CDR3, the DNA is TGTGCCAGCAGCCAGGGCGGCGGGGCTTTCTTT.

The rearrangement uses TRBV25-1 and TRBJ2-5, with a weak D call TRBD1 (6 bases). This CDR3 spans 14 amino acids. In germline, CDR1 is MGHDK, CDR2 SYGVNS. The V gene lost 3 bases and the J gene lost 4 bases, with 12 bases spanning the gap. In DNA, the CDR3 is TGTGCCAGCAGTGAGTACAGGGTGGGAGAGACCCAGTACTTC. This sequence encodes CASSEYRVGETQYF.

This clone was counted a few times. The chain carries TRBV5-1 and TRBJ1-6; 7 nucleotides line up with TRBD1. CDR1 and CDR2 (germline): SGHRS, YFSETQ. V was clipped by 4 bases and J by 7 bases; unmatched bases: 5. This CDR3 has 14 residues. This CDR3 reads CASSPLQGNSPLHF. For the CDR3, the DNA is TGCGCCAGCAGCCCGCTACAGGGGAATTCACCCCTCCACTTT.

The chain employs TRBV27 and TRBJ2-2, with unresolved D. This CDR3 has 13 amino acids. Trimming pared 5 bases from V and 2 bases from J, leaving 6 bases between. Per the germline V gene, CDR1 is MNHEY and CDR2 is SMNVEV (reference sequence). As DNA, the CDR3 is TGTGCCAGCAGTCACAGAAACACCGGGGAGCTGTTTTTT. This sequence encodes CASSHRNTGELFF.

The chain carries TRBV6-5 and TRBJ1-1; 8 nucleotides align to TRBD1. The CDR3 length is 14 residues. The germline CDR1 and CDR2 sequences are MNHEY and SVGAGI. V lost 6 bases and J lost 3; bases outside the gene matches: 6. The CDR3 spells CASRPGGWDTEAFF. In DNA form, the CDR3 reads TGTGCCAGCAGACCAGGGGGCTGGGACACTGAAGCTTTCTTT.

The chain combines TRBV10-3 with TRBJ2-1, with 9 bases that match TRBD2. Germline V gives CDR1 ENHRY, CDR2 SYGVKD. V dropped 2 bases and J dropped 10; count of bases not matched to a gene: 9. The CDR3 runs to 15 residues. The CDR3 nucleotides read TGTGCCATCAGTGAGATGGCGGGGGGGCCTGGGGAGCAGTTCTTC. Translating it yields CAISEMAGGPGEQFF.

The chain combines TRBV29-1 with TRBJ2-1; TRBD1 aligns across 10 bases. The CDR3 covers 14 residues. Germline trimming cut 8 bases from V and 8 bases from J; bases unmatched to any gene: 12. Per the germline V gene, CDR1 is SQVTM and CDR2 is ANQGSEA. Here the CDR3 DNA reads TGCAGCCTCATGGCGACAGGGGGCGGAGATGAGCAGTTCTTC. It encodes CSLMATGGGDEQFF.

The rearrangement links TRBV7-8 to TRBJ2-7, with 7 bases identical to TRBD1. Germline lookup yields CDR1 SGHVS and CDR2 FQNEAQ. The CDR3 sequence is 18 residues long. V trimming: 5 bases; J trimming: 2 bases; junction bases outside the gene matches: 18. The CDR3 sequence is CASSPLRSRQGGTYEQYV. The DNA of the CDR3 is TGTGCCAGCAGCCCACTCCGGAGTCGACAGGGTGGCACCTACGAGCAGTACGTC.